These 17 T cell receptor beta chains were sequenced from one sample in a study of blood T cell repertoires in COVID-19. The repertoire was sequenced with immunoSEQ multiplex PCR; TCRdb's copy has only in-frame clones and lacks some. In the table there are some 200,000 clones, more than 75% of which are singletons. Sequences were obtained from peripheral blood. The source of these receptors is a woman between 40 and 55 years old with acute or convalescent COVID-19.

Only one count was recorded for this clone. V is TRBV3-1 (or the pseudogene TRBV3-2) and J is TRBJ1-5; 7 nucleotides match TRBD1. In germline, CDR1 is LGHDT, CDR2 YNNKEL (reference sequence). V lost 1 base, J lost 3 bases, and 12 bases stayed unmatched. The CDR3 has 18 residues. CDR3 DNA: TGTGCCAGCAGCCAAGGGACCCCTCAGGGGGAGGTCAATCAGCCCCAGCATTTT. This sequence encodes CASSQGTPQGEVNQPQHF.

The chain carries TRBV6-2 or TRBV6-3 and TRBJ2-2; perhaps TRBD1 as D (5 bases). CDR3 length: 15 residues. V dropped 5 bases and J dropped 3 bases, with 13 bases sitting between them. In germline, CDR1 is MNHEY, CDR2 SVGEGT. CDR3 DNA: TGTGCCAGCAGTCCCAGGGTGGGGTACACCGGGGAGCTGTTTTTT. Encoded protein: CASSPRVGYTGELFF.

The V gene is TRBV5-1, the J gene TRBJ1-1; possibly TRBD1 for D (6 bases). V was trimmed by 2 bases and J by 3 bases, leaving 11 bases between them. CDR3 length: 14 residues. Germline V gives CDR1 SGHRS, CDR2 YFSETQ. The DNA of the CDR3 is TGCGCCAGCAGCTTCCGGGACACGTACACTGAAGCTTTCTTT. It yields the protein CASSFRDTYTEAFF.

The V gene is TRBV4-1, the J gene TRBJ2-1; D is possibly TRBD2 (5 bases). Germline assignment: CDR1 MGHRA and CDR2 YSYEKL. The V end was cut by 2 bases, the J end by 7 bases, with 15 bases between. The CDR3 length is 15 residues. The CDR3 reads CASSQKLSAWNEQFF. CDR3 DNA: TGCGCCAGCAGCCAAAAGCTTAGCGCCTGGAATGAGCAGTTCTTC.

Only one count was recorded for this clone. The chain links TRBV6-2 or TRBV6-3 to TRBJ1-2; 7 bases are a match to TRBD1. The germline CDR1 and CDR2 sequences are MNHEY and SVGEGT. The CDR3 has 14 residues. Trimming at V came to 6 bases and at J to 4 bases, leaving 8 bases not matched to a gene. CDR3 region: CASSEDRRAYGYTF. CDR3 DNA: TGTGCCAGCAGCGAGGACAGGCGGGCCTATGGCTACACCTTC.

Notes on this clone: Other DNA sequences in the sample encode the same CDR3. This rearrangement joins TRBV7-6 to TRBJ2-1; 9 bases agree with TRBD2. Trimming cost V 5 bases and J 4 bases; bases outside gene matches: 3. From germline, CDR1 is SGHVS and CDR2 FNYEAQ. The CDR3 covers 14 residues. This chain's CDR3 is CASSRTSAYNEQFF. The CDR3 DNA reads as TGTGCCAGCAGCCGGACTAGCGCTTACAATGAGCAGTTCTTC.

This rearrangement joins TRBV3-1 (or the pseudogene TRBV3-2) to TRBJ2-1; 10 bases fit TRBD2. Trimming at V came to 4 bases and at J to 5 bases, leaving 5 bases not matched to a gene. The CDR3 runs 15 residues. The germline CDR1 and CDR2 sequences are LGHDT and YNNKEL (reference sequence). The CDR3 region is CASSPGLATHNEQFF. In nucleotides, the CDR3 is TGTGCCAGCAGCCCGGGACTAGCGACCCACAATGAGCAGTTCTTC.

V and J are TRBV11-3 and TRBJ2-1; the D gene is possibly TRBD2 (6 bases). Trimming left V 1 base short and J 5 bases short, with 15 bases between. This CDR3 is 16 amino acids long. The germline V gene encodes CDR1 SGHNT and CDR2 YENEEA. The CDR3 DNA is TGTGCCAGCAGCTTAGGTGGTGGGAGGTCTCACAATGAGCAGTTCTTC. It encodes CASSLGGGRSHNEQFF.

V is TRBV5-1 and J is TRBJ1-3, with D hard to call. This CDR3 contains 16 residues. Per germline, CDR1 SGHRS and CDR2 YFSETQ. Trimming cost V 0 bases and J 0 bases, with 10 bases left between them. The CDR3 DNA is TGCGCCAGCAGCTTGGCCTCGGTATACTCTGGAAACACCATATATTTT. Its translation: CASSLASVYSGNTIYF.

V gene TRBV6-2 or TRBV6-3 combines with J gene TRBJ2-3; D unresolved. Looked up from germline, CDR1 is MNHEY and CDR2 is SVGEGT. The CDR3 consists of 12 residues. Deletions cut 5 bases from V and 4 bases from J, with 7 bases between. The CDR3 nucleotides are TGTGCCAGCAGTCGCGGTGCAGATACGCAGTATTTT. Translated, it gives CASSRGADTQYF.

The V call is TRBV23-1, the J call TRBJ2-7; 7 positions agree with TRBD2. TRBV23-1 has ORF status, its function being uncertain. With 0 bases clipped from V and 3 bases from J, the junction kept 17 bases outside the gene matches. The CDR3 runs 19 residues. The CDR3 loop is CASSQSRAGDSINHYEQYF. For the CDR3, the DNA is TGCGCCAGCAGTCAATCTCGGGCGGGAGACTCTATAAACCACTACGAGCAGTACTTC.

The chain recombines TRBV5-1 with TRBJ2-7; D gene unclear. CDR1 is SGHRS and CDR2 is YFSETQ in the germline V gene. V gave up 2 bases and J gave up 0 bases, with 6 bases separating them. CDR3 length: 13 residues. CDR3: CASSFESSYEQYF. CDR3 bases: TGCGCCAGCAGCTTCGAGAGCTCCTACGAGCAGTACTTC.

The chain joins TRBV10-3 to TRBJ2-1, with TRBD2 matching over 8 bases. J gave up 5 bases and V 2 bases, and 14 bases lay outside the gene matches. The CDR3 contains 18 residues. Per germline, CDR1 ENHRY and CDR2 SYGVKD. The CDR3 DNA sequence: TGTGCCATCAGTGAGATTAGGAGTGGTACTAGCGGAGACAATGAGCAGTTCTTC. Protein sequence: CAISEIRSGTSGDNEQFF.

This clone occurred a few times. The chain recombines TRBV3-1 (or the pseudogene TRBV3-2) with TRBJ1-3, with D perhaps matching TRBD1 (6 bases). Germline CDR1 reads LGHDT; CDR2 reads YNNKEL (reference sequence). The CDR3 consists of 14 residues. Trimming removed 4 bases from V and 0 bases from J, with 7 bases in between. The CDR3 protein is CASSRTDSGNTIYF. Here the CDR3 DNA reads TGTGCCAGCAGCCGGACAGACTCTGGAAACACCATATATTTT.

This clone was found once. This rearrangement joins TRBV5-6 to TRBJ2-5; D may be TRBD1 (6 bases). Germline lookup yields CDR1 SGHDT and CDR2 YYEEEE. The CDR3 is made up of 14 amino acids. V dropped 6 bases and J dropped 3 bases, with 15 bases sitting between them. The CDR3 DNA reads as TGTGCCAGCAACCGACGGGACACCGAAGAGACCCAGTACTTC. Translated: CASNRRDTEETQYF.

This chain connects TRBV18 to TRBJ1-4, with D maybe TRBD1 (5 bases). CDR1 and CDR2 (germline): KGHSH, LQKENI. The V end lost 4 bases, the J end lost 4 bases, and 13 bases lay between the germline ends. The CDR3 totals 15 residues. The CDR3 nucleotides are TGTGCCAGCTCACGGAACGGGGGGGATAATGAAAAACTGTTTTTT. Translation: CASSRNGGDNEKLFF.

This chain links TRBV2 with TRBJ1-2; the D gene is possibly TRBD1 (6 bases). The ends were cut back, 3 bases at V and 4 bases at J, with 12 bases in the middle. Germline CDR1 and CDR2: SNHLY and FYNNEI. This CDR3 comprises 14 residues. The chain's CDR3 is CASSDFRDIYGYTF. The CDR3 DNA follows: TGTGCCAGCAGTGATTTCCGGGACATCTATGGCTACACCTTC.